This is a list of T cell receptor beta chains from one sample in a study of shared clonotypes between healthy human individuals. The method was immunoSEQ multiplex PCR; TCRdb's version includes in-frame clones alone and lacks a portion of them. Counted here are a few million clones, just over 90% occurring once; the ten biggest clones make up 0.39%. The source material was naive CD4+ T cells from PBMCs. These receptors were collected from a man in his late teens or twenties in good health. Some clones in this sample may be carry-over from other donors' samples. The CDR3 runs from the conserved cysteine through the conserved F or W. D genes are given only for firm matches. A clone size is listed for some rows: how often the clone was seen (once, few, many), or a class if it is expanded.

CDR3 DNA	CDR3 protein	CDR3 length	D gene	V gene	J gene	clone size
TGCGCCAGCACCCTACCTCCGAGGGGCCGGGGAGAGGATATGAACACTGAAGCTTTCTTT	CASTLPPRGRGEDMNTEAFF	20	.	TRBV5-1	TRBJ1-1	.
TGTGCCACCAGCGGGAGTCCGAGGGGTTTCACTGAAGCTTTCTTT	CATSGSPRGFTEAFF	15	.	TRBV15	TRBJ1-1	.
TGTGCCTTATTCCGAGTGACAGGGTATGGCTACACCTTC	CALFRVTGYGYTF	13	TRBD1	TRBV30	TRBJ1-2	.
TGCGCCAGCAGCGGAACAGGGTTCACTGAAGCTTTCTTT	CASSGTGFTEAFF	13	.	TRBV5-1	TRBJ1-1	.
TGTGCCAGCAGTCCCAATGGTGGGCACCCGAACACTGAAGCTTTCTTT	CASSPNGGHPNTEAFF	16	.	TRBV7-3	TRBJ1-1	few
TGTGCCAGCAGCTTACGAGTTGCTGATACGCAGTATTTT	CASSLRVADTQYF	13	.	TRBV7-3	TRBJ2-3	.
TGTGCCAGTAGTCAGAACTACGAGCAGTACTTC	CASSQNYEQYF	11	.	TRBV19	TRBJ2-7	once
TGTGCCATCAGTGGCGGGGGGTACGGCAATCAGCCCCAGCATTTT	CAISGGGYGNQPQHF	15	.	TRBV10-3	TRBJ1-5	.
TGTGCCAGCCTCAGGGGAGAGACCCAGTACTTC	CASLRGETQYF	11	.	TRBV2	TRBJ2-5	.
TGTGCCACCAAACTAGCGGGAGGGCCATATGAGCAGTTCTTC	CATKLAGGPYEQFF	14	TRBD2	TRBV6-1	TRBJ2-1	.
TGTGCCAGCAGCTTAGGGGCAGGCCCCAATTACTCTGGAAACACCATATATTTT	CASSLGAGPNYSGNTIYF	18	.	TRBV7-2	TRBJ1-3	.
TGTGCCTGGAGAAATCAGGGAGCCAACGAGCAGTACTTC	CAWRNQGANEQYF	13	.	TRBV30	TRBJ2-7	once
TGTGCCAGCAGCACCGGGACAGGGTTTGGAAACACCATATATTTT	CASSTGTGFGNTIYF	15	TRBD1	TRBV5-4	TRBJ1-3	.
TGTGCCAGTAGTCGATTCGGGACTAGTACGTACAATGAGCAGTTCTTC	CASSRFGTSTYNEQFF	16	TRBD2	TRBV19	TRBJ2-1	.
TGTGCCAGCAGTTACTCGAGGGATATTAGCTCCCATGAGCAGTTCTTC	CASSYSRDISSHEQFF	16	.	TRBV6-5	TRBJ2-1	.
TGCGCCAGCAGTCGGGACTTCGGACAGGGAGGCTCTGGAAACACCATATATTTT	CASSRDFGQGGSGNTIYF	18	TRBD1	TRBV5-1	TRBJ1-3	.
TGTGCCAGCAGCTTGGTGACAGAAGTCTACAATGAAAAACTGTTTTTT	CASSLVTEVYNEKLFF	16	.	TRBV7-8	TRBJ1-4	.
TGTGCCAGCAGCGTAGGAGGTTTTGCCAATGAGCAGTTCTTC	CASSVGGFANEQFF	14	.	TRBV9	TRBJ2-1	.
TGTGCCAGCAGCCAGAGGGTGGGCGAGCAGTACTTC	CASSQRVGEQYF	12	.	TRBV11-2	TRBJ2-7	.
TGTGCCAGCAGTTACCGGGGCCCCGCTAATGAAAAACTGTTTTTT	CASSYRGPANEKLFF	15	.	TRBV28	TRBJ1-4	once
TGCGCCAGCAGCCCCTCTGGACTAGCGGGATACGTTGATACGCAGTATTTT	CASSPSGLAGYVDTQYF	17	TRBD2	TRBV4-1	TRBJ2-3	.
TGTGCCAGCTGCCATCGGACTGGGCAAGAGACCCAGTACTTC	CASCHRTGQETQYF	14	.	TRBV6-1	TRBJ2-5	.
TGCGCCAGCCGGGACCTGGGGTTGGGCTCCTACGAGCAGTACTTC	CASRDLGLGSYEQYF	15	.	TRBV5-1	TRBJ2-7	.
TGCGCCAGCAGCCGGGGACTAGCGGGCACCGGGGAGCTGTTTTTT	CASSRGLAGTGELFF	15	TRBD2	TRBV4-3	TRBJ2-2	.
TGTGCCAGCAGGCGGGACTTTGGCTACACCTTC	CASRRDFGYTF	11	.	TRBV25-1	TRBJ1-2	few
TGTGCCAGCAGTCTACAGGGGGCTATTGACACTGAAGCTTTCTTT	CASSLQGAIDTEAFF	15	TRBD1	TRBV6-5	TRBJ1-1	.
TGTGCCAGCAGTTCCTCATCGGCGGGGCGCACTGAAGCTTTCTTT	CASSSSSAGRTEAFF	15	.	TRBV28	TRBJ1-1	.
TGTGCCAGCAGTTTACGTCAGGGCAGGTACGAGCAGTACTTC	CASSLRQGRYEQYF	14	.	TRBV28	TRBJ2-7	once
TGTGCTAGTGCTTTACAGGGTACCGCGGAGACCCAGTACTTC	CASALQGTAETQYF	14	.	TRBV12-5	TRBJ2-5	.
TGTGCCAGCACAGGGGTCACTGAAGCTTTCTTT	CASTGVTEAFF	11	.	TRBV2	TRBJ1-1	.
TGTGCCAGCAGCCAGAATGTAGTCTGGGGCACTGAAGCTTTCTTT	CASSQNVVWGTEAFF	15	.	TRBV16	TRBJ1-1	.
TGCGCCACGGACGGGGGGGGCAAGGGAAACACCATATATTTT	CATDGGGKGNTIYF	14	.	TRBV4-1	TRBJ1-3	once
TGTGCCAGCAGCGAGCGGTTCTTC	CASSERFF	8	.	TRBV7-3	TRBJ2-1	.
TGTGCCAGTAGTATGATCAGGGGCACTGAAGCTTTCTTT	CASSMIRGTEAFF	13	.	TRBV19	TRBJ1-1	.
TGTGCCAGCAGCCCAACTACGACCGGGGAGCTGTTTTTT	CASSPTTTGELFF	13	.	TRBV7-3	TRBJ2-2	.
TGTGCCAGCAGTTTTAGCGGGTACTATGAATACAATGAGCAGTTCTTC	CASSFSGYYEYNEQFF	16	TRBD2	TRBV28	TRBJ2-1	.
TGTGCCAGCAGCTCGGACAGGGGAAGAACTGAAGCTTTCTTT	CASSSDRGRTEAFF	14	TRBD1	TRBV5-4	TRBJ1-1	.
TGTGCCAGCATGGACCGGGTCAACTACGAGCAGTACTTC	CASMDRVNYEQYF	13	.	TRBV28	TRBJ2-7	.
TGTGCCAGCAGTTCACCGGGACAGAGCTTCCACACTGAAGCTTTCTTT	CASSSPGQSFHTEAFF	16	TRBD1	TRBV28	TRBJ1-1	.
TGTGCCAGCAGTGAAACAGGGACTAGCGTCTACAATGAGCAGTTCTTC	CASSETGTSVYNEQFF	16	TRBD2	TRBV2	TRBJ2-1	.
TGTGCCAGCAGGTTGAACACTGAAGCTTTCTTT	CASRLNTEAFF	11	.	TRBV28	TRBJ1-1	.
TGTGCCAGCAGCCAAGATCTGAACACCGGGGAGCTGTTTTTT	CASSQDLNTGELFF	14	.	TRBV14	TRBJ2-2	few
TGCGCCAGCAGTCTGATTCCGGGCAACTACAATGAGCAGTTCTTC	CASSLIPGNYNEQFF	15	.	TRBV5-1	TRBJ2-1	.
TGCAGCGTAGGAACGGGGACAGATACGCAGTATTTT	CSVGTGTDTQYF	12	.	TRBV29-1	TRBJ2-3	.
TGTGCCAGCAGCGTTACTAGCGGCAGTTACAATGAGCAGTTCTTC	CASSVTSGSYNEQFF	15	TRBD2	TRBV9	TRBJ2-1	.
TGTGCCATCAGTGAATTAGCTAGCGGGAGTAGGGAGACCCAGTACTTC	CAISELASGSRETQYF	16	TRBD2	TRBV10-3	TRBJ2-5	.
TGTGCCAGCAGCCTGCTGATGGGAGAGACCCAGTACTTC	CASSLLMGETQYF	13	.	TRBV7-3	TRBJ2-5	.